This T cell receptor beta chain was recovered during a study of T cell responses to AZD1222 COVID-19 vaccine. Points from the study as a whole: In all cases, repertoires were sampled only after the peak T cell response. Regions left unmutated in variants are reportedly the target of nearly half of spike-specific TCRs.

About this clone itself: Its antigen is unidentified.

The CDR3 is made up of 15 amino acids. Germline values: CDR1 MNHNY, CDR2 SVGAGI (reference sequence). V lost 4 bases to trimming and J lost 3 bases, with 16 bases between them. Sequenced by immunoSEQ multiplex PCR; TCRdb stores in-frame clones only, minus some. The repertoire holds around 74,000 clones, with 92% as singletons. This specimen was peripheral blood, taken on day 0 of MenACWY control vaccination. This receptor was identified in an adult in good health. The chain employs TRBV6-6 and TRBJ2-7; D not resolved. The DNA of the CDR3 is TGTGCCAGCAGTTCAATGGCCCAGGTAATCTACGAGCAGTACTTC. As protein: CASSSMAQVIYEQYF.